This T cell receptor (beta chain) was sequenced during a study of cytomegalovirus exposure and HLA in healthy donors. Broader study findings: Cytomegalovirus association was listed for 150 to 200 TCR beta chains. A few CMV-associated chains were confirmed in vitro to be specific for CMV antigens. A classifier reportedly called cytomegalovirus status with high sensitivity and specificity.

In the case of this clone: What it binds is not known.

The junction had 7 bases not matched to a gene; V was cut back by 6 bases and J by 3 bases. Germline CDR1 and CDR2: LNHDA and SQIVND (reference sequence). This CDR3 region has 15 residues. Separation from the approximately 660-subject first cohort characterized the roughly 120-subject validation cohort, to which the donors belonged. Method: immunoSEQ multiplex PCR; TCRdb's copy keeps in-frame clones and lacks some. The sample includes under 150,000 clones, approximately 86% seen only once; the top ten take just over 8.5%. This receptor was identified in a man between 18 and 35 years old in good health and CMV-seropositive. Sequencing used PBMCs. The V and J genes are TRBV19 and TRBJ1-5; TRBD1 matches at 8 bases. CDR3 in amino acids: CASRAGQVTNQPQHF. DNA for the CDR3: TGTGCCAGTAGAGCGGGACAGGTGACCAATCAGCCCCAGCATTTT. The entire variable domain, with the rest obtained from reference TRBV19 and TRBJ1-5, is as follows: DGGITQSPKYLFRKEGQNVTLSCEQNLNHDAMYWYRQDPGQGLRLIYYSQIVNDFQKGDIAEGYSVSREKKESFPLTVTSAQKNPTAFYLCASRAGQVTNQPQHFGDGTRLSIL.